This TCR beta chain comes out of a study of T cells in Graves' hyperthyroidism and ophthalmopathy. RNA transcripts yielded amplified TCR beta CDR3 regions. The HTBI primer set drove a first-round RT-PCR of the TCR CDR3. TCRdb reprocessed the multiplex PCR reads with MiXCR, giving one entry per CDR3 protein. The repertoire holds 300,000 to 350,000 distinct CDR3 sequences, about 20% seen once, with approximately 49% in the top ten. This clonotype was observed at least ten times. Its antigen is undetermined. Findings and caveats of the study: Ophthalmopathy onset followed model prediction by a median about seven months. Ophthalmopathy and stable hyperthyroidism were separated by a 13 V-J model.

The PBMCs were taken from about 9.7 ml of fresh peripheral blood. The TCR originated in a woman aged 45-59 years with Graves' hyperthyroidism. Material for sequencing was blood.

The CDR3 sequence is CAWNSWDYGYTF. CDR3 sequence (DNA): TGTGCCTGGAATTCGTGGGACTATGGCTACACCTTC. The chain links TRBV30 to TRBJ1-2, with D unresolved. CDR1 is GTSNPN and CDR2 is SVGIG in the germline V gene (reference sequence). The CDR3 totals 12 residues. Trimming took off 4 bases at V and 3 bases at J, with 9 bases between the two ends.